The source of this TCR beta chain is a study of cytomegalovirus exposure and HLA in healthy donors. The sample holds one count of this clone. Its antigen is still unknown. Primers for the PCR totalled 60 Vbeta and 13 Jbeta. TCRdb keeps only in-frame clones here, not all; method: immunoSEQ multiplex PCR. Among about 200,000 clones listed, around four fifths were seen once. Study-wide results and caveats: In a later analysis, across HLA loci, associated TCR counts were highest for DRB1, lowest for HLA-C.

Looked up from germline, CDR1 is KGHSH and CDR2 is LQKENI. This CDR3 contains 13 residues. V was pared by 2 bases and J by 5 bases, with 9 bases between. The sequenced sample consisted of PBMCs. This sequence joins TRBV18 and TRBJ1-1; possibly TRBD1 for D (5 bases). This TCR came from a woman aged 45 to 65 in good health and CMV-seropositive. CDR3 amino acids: CASSPGAWTEAFF. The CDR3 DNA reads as TGTGCCAGCTCACCAGGGGCGTGGACTGAAGCTTTCTTT.